A single TCR beta chain is shown here with its context. Original processing methods: Amplifying reference gene primers gave estimates of nucleated cell counts. Sequenced by immunoSEQ multiplex PCR; TCRdb stores in-frame clones only, minus some. That table is the source of V, J and clone size, and D and trimming were worked out from the DNA. The sample contains 280,000 or so clones, 70% to 90% of which appear only once. This record comes from a study of blood T cell repertoires in COVID-19. In the study overall: The study drew acute and convalescent COVID-19 samples from the United States, Italy and Spain.

Assignment of participants to cohorts was predicated upon participant-reported clinical history. V lost 3 bases, J lost 1 base, and 5 bases stayed unmatched. The CDR3 covers 15 residues. The germline gives CDR1 KGHSH, CDR2 LQKENI. The chain recombines TRBV18 with TRBJ1-2; 7 bases map to TRBD1. Material for sequencing was PBMCs or T cells enriched from blood (not recorded which). The receptor was isolated from a young man who had recovered from COVID-19. The CDR3 loop is CASSPTGTVNYGYTF. CDR3 in DNA: TGTGCCAGCTCACCCACCGGGACAGTTAACTATGGCTACACCTTC.